Below, 27 T cell receptor beta chains from the same sample are listed, as sequenced in a study of T-cell reconstitution after alpha-beta-depleted transplantation in children. This sample's TCRbeta library carried unique molecular identifier barcodes. TCRdb re-analysed the PCR reads in MiXCR, keeping a single row per CDR3 protein. The sample records some 520,000 distinct CDR3 sequences, approximately 30% being singletons. The material sequenced was PBMCs from the stem cell graft donor, taken from the stem cell graft. These receptor sequences come from a human donor who donated a stem cell graft to a child with aplastic anemia.

The CDR3 nucleotides are TGTGCCAGCAGTGAAGGTCGAGAGTGGGAAAAACTGTTTTTT. This codes for CASSEGREWEKLFF. The J gene is TRBJ1-4, the V gene TRBV25-1; D is ambiguous. Germline CDR1 MGHDK, CDR2 SYGVNS. This CDR3 comprises 14 residues. The ends were cut back, 2 bases at V and 8 bases at J, with 12 bases in the middle.

This sequence joins TRBV27 and TRBJ1-5; 8 nucleotides agree with TRBD1. Germline values: CDR1 MNHEY, CDR2 SMNVEV (reference sequence). This CDR3 is built from 14 residues. V dropped 6 bases and J dropped 4; count of bases not matched to a gene: 5. The CDR3 DNA follows: TGTGCCAGCAGAAATACAGGGGGGAATCAGCCCCAGCATTTT. It translates to CASRNTGGNQPQHF.

This chain uses TRBV28 with TRBJ1-5, with D maybe TRBD1 (5 bases). Germline V gene lookup returns CDR1 MDHEN and CDR2 SYDVKM. CDR3 length: 15 amino acids. Deletions cut 2 bases from V and 1 base from J, with 9 bases between. CDR3 sequence: CASSLVSGSNQPQHF. CDR3 nucleotide sequence: TGTGCCAGCAGTTTAGTCTCAGGGAGCAATCAGCCCCAGCATTTT.

This clonotype came up a few times. The V gene is TRBV24-1, the J gene TRBJ2-2, with 11 nucleotides matching TRBD2. Germline V gives CDR1 KGHDR, CDR2 SFDVKD. The length of the CDR3 is 15 residues. J was trimmed by 4 bases and V by 4 bases; bases with no gene match: 1. For the CDR3, the DNA is TGTGCCACCAGTGACGGACTAGCGGGCACCGGGGAGCTGTTTTTT. This translates into CATSDGLAGTGELFF.

J is TRBJ2-3 and V is TRBV10-3, with 11 nucleotides matching TRBD2. This CDR3 is built from 17 residues. V trimming: 0 bases; J trimming: 2 bases; junction bases outside the gene matches: 4. Germline-derived CDR1 and CDR2 are ENHRY and SYGVKD. CDR3 sequence: CAISESGTSGSTDTQYF. The CDR3 DNA reads as TGTGCCATCAGTGAGTCCGGGACTAGCGGCTCCACAGATACGCAGTATTTT.

V and J are TRBV20-1 and TRBJ1-2; D call uncertain. The CDR3 runs to 15 residues. With 0 bases removed from V and 0 bases from J, the gap between germline ends came to 11 bases. CDR1 is DFQATT, CDR2 SNEGSKA, per germline (reference sequence). CDR3 sequence reads: CSARDLRTSNYGYTF. The DNA for the CDR3 is TGCAGTGCTAGAGATTTAAGAACTTCTAACTATGGCTACACCTTC.

This clonotype was counted only a few times. The chain joins TRBV30 to TRBJ2-6; D not resolved. Trimming shortened V by 0 bases and J by 1 base, and 10 bases separated the two germline ends. Per the germline V gene, CDR1 is GTSNPN and CDR2 is SVGIG (reference sequence). This CDR3 region has 16 residues. In DNA form, the CDR3 reads TGTGCCTGGAGTGTACTGGGGTTTTCTGGGGCCAACGTCCTGACTTTC. It translates to CAWSVLGFSGANVLTF.

This clonotype has only a few counts. V gene TRBV20-1 combines with J gene TRBJ2-7; tentatively, D is TRBD1 (6 bases). Between the trimmed V and J ends, which lost 5 bases and 4 bases, there was a span of 21 bases. Germline assignment: CDR1 DFQATT and CDR2 SNEGSKA (reference sequence). The CDR3 totals 15 residues. The CDR3 DNA follows: TGCAGTGCTGCGAGGGTCCAGGGGCAGAGGTACGAGCAGTACGTC. It specifies CSAARVQGQRYEQYV.

The chain couples TRBV5-6 to TRBJ2-7; tentative D call: TRBD2 (5 bases). The CDR3 totals 13 residues. V lost 7 bases and J lost 4, with 15 bases in between. The V gene's germline CDR1 is SGHDT and CDR2 YYEEEE. Here the CDR3 reads CASSLGLQYEQYV. Written as DNA, the CDR3 is TGTGCCAGCTCCCTAGGACTTCAATACGAGCAGTACGTC.

The chain uses TRBV20-1 and TRBJ2-7, with 7 bases lining up with TRBD2. The ends lost 5 bases at V and 4 bases at J; junction bases unmatched: 5. The CDR3 covers 12 residues. Germline V CDR1 and CDR2: DFQATT, SNEGSKA (reference sequence). Written as DNA, the CDR3 is TGCAGTGCTCTAGCGGAGACTTACGAGCAGTACTTC. It translates to CSALAETYEQYF.

The V and J genes are TRBV18 and TRBJ1-2, with D unresolved. CDR3 size: 12 residues. Per the germline V gene, CDR1 is KGHSH and CDR2 is LQKENI. V shed 2 bases and J shed 9 bases, with 10 bases lying between them. As DNA, the CDR3 is TGTGCCAGCTCACCAAACCAGCGGCGCTACACCTTC. Protein sequence: CASSPNQRRYTF.

This clonotype appeared many times. The chain joins TRBV6-5 to TRBJ2-5; 10 bases line up with TRBD1. The CDR3 has 15 amino acids. The V segment lost 0 bases and the J segment 4 bases; nucleotides outside the gene matches: 2. Germline CDR1 and CDR2: MNHEY and SVGAGI. CDR3 DNA sequence: TGTGCCAGCAGTTACTCGACAGGGGGCGCAGAGACCCAGTACTTC. Protein sequence: CASSYSTGGAETQYF.

Only a few counts were recorded for this clonotype. The CDR3 DNA sequence: TGTGCCAGCAGCACGGGGACGGGCCCCTGGGGAGGCTACACCTTC. Residues: CASSTGTGPWGGYTF. V and J are TRBV11-2 and TRBJ1-2; possible D gene TRBD1, 5 bases. CDR1 is SGHAT, CDR2 FQNNGV, per germline. This CDR3 comprises 15 residues. Trimming shortened V by 5 bases and J by 8 bases, and 21 bases separated the two germline ends.

This clonotype has a handful of counts. The V call is TRBV10-2, the J call TRBJ2-2; the D gene is possibly TRBD1 (6 bases). From germline, CDR1 is WSHSY and CDR2 SAAADI. This CDR3 spans 16 amino acids. The V end lost 6 bases, the J end lost 4 bases, and 18 bases lay between the germline ends. CDR3 nucleotides: TGCGCCAGCAGGGGGGCGGGCACCTCGGGCACCGGGGAGCTGTTTTTT. Protein sequence: CASRGAGTSGTGELFF.

The chain has TRBV7-9 and TRBJ1-1; D is ambiguous. The CDR3 contains 11 residues. Deletions cut 11 bases from V and 1 base from J, with 8 bases between. Germline V CDR1 and CDR2: SEHNR, FQNEAQ (reference sequence). CDR3 bases: TGTGCCGCTACCGGGAACACTGAAGCTTTCTTT. Encoded protein: CAATGNTEAFF. The entire variable domain, with the rest obtained from reference TRBV7-9 and TRBJ1-1, is as follows: DTGVSQNPRHKITKRGQNVTFRCDPISEHNRLYWYRQTLGQGPEFLTYFQNEAQLEKSRLLSDRFSAERPKGSFSTLEIQRTEQGDSAMYLCAATGNTEAFFGQGTRLTVV.

There are a few counts of this clonotype. The J gene is TRBJ2-1, the V gene TRBV5-1; D is possibly TRBD2 (6 bases). Trimming shortened V by 4 bases and J by 0 bases, and 11 bases separated the two germline ends. This CDR3 contains 15 residues. CDR1 and CDR2 from the germline V gene are SGHRS and YFSETQ. This CDR3 reads CASSPGTGSYNEQFF. The CDR3 DNA reads as TGCGCCAGCAGCCCAGGGACTGGCTCCTACAATGAGCAGTTCTTC.

The chain combines TRBV10-2 with TRBJ1-1; D ambiguous. This CDR3 region has 13 residues. Trimming cost V 1 base and J 4 bases, with 7 bases left between them. Looked up from germline, CDR1 is WSHSY and CDR2 is SAAADI. The DNA for the CDR3 is TGCGCCAGCAGTGAGTGGGAGGGCACTGAAGCTTTCTTT. Its protein product is CASSEWEGTEAFF.

The V gene is TRBV9, the J gene TRBJ2-7, with TRBD1 matching 9 bases. This CDR3 is 14 amino acids long. The V and J ends lost 2 bases and 6 bases, in that order; junction bases with no gene match: 6. The germline V gene encodes CDR1 SGDLS and CDR2 YYNGEE. CDR3 sequence reads: CASSVADRGGEQYF. The CDR3 DNA reads TGTGCCAGCAGCGTTGCGGACAGGGGAGGCGAGCAGTACTTC.

This clonotype has just a few counts. The rearrangement joins TRBV7-2 to TRBJ2-1; D call uncertain. The CDR3 extends over 15 amino acids. The germline V gene encodes CDR1 SGHTA and CDR2 FQGNSA. Trimming cost V 1 base and J 5 bases, with 12 bases left between them. The CDR3 spells CASSLVLGYDNEQFF. The CDR3 nucleotides read TGTGCCAGCAGCTTAGTTCTTGGCTACGACAATGAGCAGTTCTTC.

This chain joins TRBV12-3 or TRBV12-4 and TRBJ1-3; 8 nucleotides match TRBD1. The CDR3 covers 15 residues. With V trimmed by 5 bases and J by 4 bases, 7 bases remained unmatched. CDR3 in amino acids: CASSTRTGTGNTIYF. The CDR3 region has the DNA TGTGCCAGCAGTACCCGGACAGGGACGGGAAACACCATATATTTT.

This clonotype was picked up one time. The V and J genes are TRBV19 and TRBJ2-3, with 7 positions matching TRBD1. After removal of 7 bases from V and 5 bases from J, the junction contained 3 bases not matched to a gene. The CDR3 consists of 12 residues. Looked up from germline, CDR1 is LNHDA and CDR2 is SQIVND (reference sequence). Here the CDR3 reads CASKHRGDTQYF. In nucleotides, the CDR3 is TGTGCCAGTAAGCACAGGGGAGATACGCAGTATTTT.

The chain recombines TRBV7-2 with TRBJ2-7; TRBD2 matches 9 bases. The CDR3 contains 14 residues. CDR1 and CDR2 (germline): SGHTA, FQGNSA. J gave up 5 bases and V 1 base, and 3 bases lay outside the gene matches. The DNA of the CDR3 is TGTGCCAGCAGCTTAGTGCGGGAGGGCCACGAGCAGTACTTC. This sequence encodes CASSLVREGHEQYF.

V is TRBV7-2 and J is TRBJ2-3, with 8 bases aligning to TRBD2. Germline V gene data show CDR1 as SGHTA and CDR2 as FQGNSA. The CDR3 sequence is 15 residues long. After removal of 7 bases from V and 2 bases from J, the junction contained 8 bases not matched to a gene. This chain's CDR3 is CASTRGLGFTDTQYF. The CDR3 bases are TGTGCCAGCACCCGGGGACTAGGCTTCACAGATACGCAGTATTTT.

The table lists this clonotype with a few counts. This chain joins TRBV28 and TRBJ2-1; 11 nucleotides line up with TRBD2. This CDR3 has 15 residues. V shed 7 bases, J shed 7 bases, and the junction held 9 bases outside the gene matches. Germline loops: CDR1 MDHEN, CDR2 SYDVKM. The CDR3 sequence is CASTLAGGPINEQFF. In nucleotides, the CDR3 is TGTGCCAGCACATTAGCGGGAGGGCCCATTAATGAGCAGTTCTTC.

In its sample, this clonotype was seen a few times. The chain uses TRBV5-1 and TRBJ1-1, with TRBD1 matching over 11 bases. Trimming took 2 bases from V and 5 from J; bases not matched to a gene: 5. Germline V CDR1 and CDR2: SGHRS, YFSETQ. The CDR3 covers 15 residues. The CDR3 coding sequence is TGCGCCAGCAGCTTAGGACAGGGGGCGAGGACTGAAGCTTTCTTT. It specifies CASSLGQGARTEAFF.

The chain couples TRBV12-3 or TRBV12-4 to TRBJ2-3; the D gene is possibly TRBD1 (6 bases). The germline V and J ends were trimmed by 8 bases and 6 bases, with 12 bases remaining between them. The CDR3 has 12 residues. The CDR3 bases are TGTGCCAGCGGGCCGCAGGGGGATACGCAGTATTTT. Residues: CASGPQGDTQYF.

The rearrangement uses TRBV4-3 and TRBJ2-1; D is possibly TRBD2 (6 bases). V lost 2 bases and J 7 bases, leaving 12 bases between the germline ends. Germline loops: CDR1 LGHNA, CDR2 YSLEER. There are 14 residues in the CDR3. Written as DNA, the CDR3 is TGCGCCAGCAGCCAAAACCCCAGCGGGAATGAGCAGTTCTTC. It is translated as CASSQNPSGNEQFF.